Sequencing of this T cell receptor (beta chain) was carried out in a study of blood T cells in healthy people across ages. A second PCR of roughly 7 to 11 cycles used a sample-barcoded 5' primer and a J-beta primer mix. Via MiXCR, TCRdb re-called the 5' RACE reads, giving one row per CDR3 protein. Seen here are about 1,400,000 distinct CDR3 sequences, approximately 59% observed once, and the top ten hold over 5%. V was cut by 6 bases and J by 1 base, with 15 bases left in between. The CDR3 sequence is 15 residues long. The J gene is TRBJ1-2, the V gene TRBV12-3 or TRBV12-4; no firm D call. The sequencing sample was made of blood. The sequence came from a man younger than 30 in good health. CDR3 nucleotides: TGTGCCAGCAGCCTTCGGGCCAGATTTAACTATGGCTACACCTTC. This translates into CASSLRARFNYGYTF.